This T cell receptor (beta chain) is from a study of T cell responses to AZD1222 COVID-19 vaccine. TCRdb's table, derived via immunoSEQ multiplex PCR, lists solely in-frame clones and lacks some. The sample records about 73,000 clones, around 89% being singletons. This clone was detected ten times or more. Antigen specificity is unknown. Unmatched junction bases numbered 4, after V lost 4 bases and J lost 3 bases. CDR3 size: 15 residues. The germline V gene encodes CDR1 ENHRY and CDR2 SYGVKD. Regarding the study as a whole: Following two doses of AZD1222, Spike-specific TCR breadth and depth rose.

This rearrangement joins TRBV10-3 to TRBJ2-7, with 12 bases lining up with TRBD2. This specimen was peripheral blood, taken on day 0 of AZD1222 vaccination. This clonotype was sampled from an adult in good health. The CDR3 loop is CAISVTSGRSYEQYF. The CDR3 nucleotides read TGTGCCATCAGTGTAACTAGCGGGAGGAGCTACGAGCAGTACTTC.